This TCR beta chain was captured by sequencing in a study of response to subunit inactivated influenza vaccine (dated by TCRdb to about 2018). Regarding the research as a whole: To follow how T cells responded to a trivalent subunit inactivated influenza vaccine, the researchers relied on deep quantitative profiling of the T cell receptor repertoire.

A remark on this clonotype: Its specific antigen is unknown. Within one base of it there is no much larger clone, and no base qualities were kept.

Library prep was done by RT-PCR. The instrument was an Illumina HiSeq 2500. Using fastp trimming at Q25 and MiXCR clonotype assembly, TCRdb reanalyzed the public sequencing data and kept in-frame beta chains. Merged by CDR3 protein, the rows form single entries marked with the most common genes and DNA. The sample table contains about 570,000 distinct CDR3 sequences; only one count was recorded for 12% of them. Of the sample, about a tenth is held by the ten largest clones. Study-wide findings and limitations: According to the authors, only a limited number of new T cells may be recruited by each seasonal influenza vaccination.

From cysteine to phenylalanine, the CDR3 is 14 amino acids long. CDR3 DNA only is kept here, 42 bases in frame from base 1. The junction shows trimming of 2 bases on V and 2 bases on J, and the gene matches do not reach 0 bases of it. CDR1 and CDR2 (ENHRY, SYGVKD) derive from the germline V gene. The starting material was PBMCs from blood, obtained on the day of vaccination. This TCR came from a man aged 45-60 years who received an inactivated influenza vaccine. Donor details come from another sample of the same person, matched by shared clones. The sequence is built from TRBV10-3 and TRBJ2-5; TRBD2 fits 9 bases in the junction. CDR3 protein: CAISETSGQETQYF. The DNA reads as follows: TGTGCCATCAGTGAGACTAGCGGGCAAGAGACCCAGTACTTC.